This TCR beta chain was identified during a study of beta chain features in type 1 diabetes. There was one heparinised blood draw per donor, averaging around 100 mL. Over 95% purity was reached by all sorted populations. Isolated RNA was reverse transcribed in full, so expressed TCRB transcripts were sequenced. Profiled with immunoSEQ multiplex PCR; TCRdb holds only in-frame clones, not every one. The sample has 680,000 or so clones, roughly 15% seen once. The sequenced sample was naive CD4+ T cells from blood. This clonotype was sampled from a man aged 18 to 30 in good health.

This CDR3 is CASGLLAGGFNEQFF. CDR3 DNA: TGTGCCAGCGGATTACTAGCGGGAGGTTTCAATGAGCAGTTCTTC. The chain has TRBV27 and TRBJ2-1, with 12 positions matching TRBD2. Germline CDR1 and CDR2: MNHEY and SMNVEV (reference sequence). Trimming took 8 bases from V and 6 from J; bases not matched to a gene: 8. This CDR3 is built from 15 residues.